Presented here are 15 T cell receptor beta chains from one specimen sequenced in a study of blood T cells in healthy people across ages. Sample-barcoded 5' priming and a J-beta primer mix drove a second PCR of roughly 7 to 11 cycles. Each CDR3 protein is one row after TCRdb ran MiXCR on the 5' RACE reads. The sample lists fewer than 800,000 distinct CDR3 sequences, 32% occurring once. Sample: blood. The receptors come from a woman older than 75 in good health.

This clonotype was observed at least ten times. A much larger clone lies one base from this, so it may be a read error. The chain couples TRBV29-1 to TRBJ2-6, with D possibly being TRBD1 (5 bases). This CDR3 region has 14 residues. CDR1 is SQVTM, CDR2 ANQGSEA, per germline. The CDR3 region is CSVVAGAGANVRTF. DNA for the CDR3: TGCAGCGTTGTAGCAGGTGCTGGGGCCAACGTCCGGACTTTC.

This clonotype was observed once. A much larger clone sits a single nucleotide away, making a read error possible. CDR3 coding DNA: TGTGCCAGCAGCATAGGGACTAGCGGGGGGGAGCAGTTCTTC. It yields the protein CASSIGTSGGEQFF. This rearrangement joins TRBV11-1 to TRBJ2-1, with 15 bases fitting TRBD2. V lost 5 bases, J lost 10 bases, and 3 bases stayed unmatched. The CDR3 is 14 residues long. Germline V gene sequence: CDR1 SGHAT, CDR2 FQDESV (reference sequence). The variable domain in full, completed from reference TRBV11-1 and TRBJ2-1, reads EAEVAQSPRYKITEKSQAVAFWCDPISGHATLYWYRQILGQGPELLVQFQDESVVDDSQLPKDRFSAERLKGVDSTLKIQPAELGDSAMYLCASSIGTSGGEQFFGPGTRLTVL.

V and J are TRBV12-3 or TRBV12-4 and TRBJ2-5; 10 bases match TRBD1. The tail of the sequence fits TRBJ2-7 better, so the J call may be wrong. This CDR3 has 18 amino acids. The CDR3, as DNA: TGTGCCAGCAGTTTAATCACACTTAGGGGGACAGGGGTTTACGAGCAGTACTTC. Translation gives CASSLITLRGTGVYEQYF.

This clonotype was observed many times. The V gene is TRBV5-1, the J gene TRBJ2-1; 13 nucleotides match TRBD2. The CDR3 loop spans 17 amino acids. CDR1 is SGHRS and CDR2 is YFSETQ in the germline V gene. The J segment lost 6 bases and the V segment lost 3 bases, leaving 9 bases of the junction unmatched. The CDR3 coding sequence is TGCGCCAGCAGCTCGGAGCCACTAGCGGGGGGGGGCAATGAGCAGTTCTTC. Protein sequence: CASSSEPLAGGGNEQFF.

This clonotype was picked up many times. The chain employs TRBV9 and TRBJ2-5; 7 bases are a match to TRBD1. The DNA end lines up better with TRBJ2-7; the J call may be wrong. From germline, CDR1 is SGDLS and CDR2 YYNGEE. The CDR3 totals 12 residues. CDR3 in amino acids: CASSGDSLEQYF. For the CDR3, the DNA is TGTGCCAGCAGCGGGGACAGCCTCGAGCAGTACTTC.

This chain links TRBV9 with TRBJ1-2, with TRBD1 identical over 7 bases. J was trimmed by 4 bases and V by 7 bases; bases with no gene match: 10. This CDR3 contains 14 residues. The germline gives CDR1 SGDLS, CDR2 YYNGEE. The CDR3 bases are TGTGCCAGCCAAGAGGGGGCAGAGGGCTATGGCTACACCTTC. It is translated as CASQEGAEGYGYTF.

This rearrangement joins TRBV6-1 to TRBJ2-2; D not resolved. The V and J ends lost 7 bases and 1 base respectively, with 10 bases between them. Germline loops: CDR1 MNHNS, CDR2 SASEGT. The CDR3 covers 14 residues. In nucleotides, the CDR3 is TGTGCCAGCAATAGGCCGGAGAACACCGGGGAGCTGTTTTTT. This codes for CASNRPENTGELFF.

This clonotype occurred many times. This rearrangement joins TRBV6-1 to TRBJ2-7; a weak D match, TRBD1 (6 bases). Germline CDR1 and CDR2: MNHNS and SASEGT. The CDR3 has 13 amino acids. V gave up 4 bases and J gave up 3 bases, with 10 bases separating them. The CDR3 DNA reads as TGTGCCAGCAGTGTATCACAGGGCTACGAGCAGTACTTC. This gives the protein CASSVSQGYEQYF.

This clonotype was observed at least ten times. The CDR3 is CSARDRTSGGAGKTQYF. CDR3 DNA: TGCAGTGCTAGGGATCGGACTAGCGGGGGGGCCGGGAAGACCCAGTACTTC. The gene calls are TRBV20-1 and TRBJ2-5, with TRBD2 matching over 15 bases. Germline V gives CDR1 DFQATT, CDR2 SNEGSKA (reference sequence). V dropped 3 bases and J dropped 6; count of bases not matched to a gene: 11. The CDR3 length is 17 residues.

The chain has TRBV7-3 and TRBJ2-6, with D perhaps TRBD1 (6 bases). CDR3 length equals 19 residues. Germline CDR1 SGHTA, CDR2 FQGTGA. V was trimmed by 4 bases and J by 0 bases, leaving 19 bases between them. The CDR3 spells CASSSEPRGRHSGANVLTF. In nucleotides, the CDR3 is TGTGCCAGCAGCTCCGAGCCCAGGGGACGGCACTCTGGGGCCAACGTCCTGACTTTC.

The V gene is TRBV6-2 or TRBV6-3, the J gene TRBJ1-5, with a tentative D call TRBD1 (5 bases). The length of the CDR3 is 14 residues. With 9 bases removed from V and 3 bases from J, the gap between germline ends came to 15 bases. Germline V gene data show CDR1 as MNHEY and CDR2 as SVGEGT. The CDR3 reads CASQFAGINQPQHF. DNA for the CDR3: TGTGCCAGTCAGTTTGCAGGGATCAATCAGCCCCAGCATTTT.

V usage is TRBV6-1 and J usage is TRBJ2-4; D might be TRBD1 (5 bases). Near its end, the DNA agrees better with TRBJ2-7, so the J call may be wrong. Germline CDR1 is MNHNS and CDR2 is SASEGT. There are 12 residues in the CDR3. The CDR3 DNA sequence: TGTGCCAACCAGGGCAGGAGCTACGAGCAGTACTTC. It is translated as CANQGRSYEQYF.

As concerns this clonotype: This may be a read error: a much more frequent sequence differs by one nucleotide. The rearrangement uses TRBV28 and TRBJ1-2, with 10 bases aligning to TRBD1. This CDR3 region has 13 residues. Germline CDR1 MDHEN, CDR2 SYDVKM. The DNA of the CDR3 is TGTGCCTGCAGGGGGACAGGGGACTATGGCTACACCTTC. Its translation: CACRGTGDYGYTF.

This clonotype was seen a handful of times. The CDR3 DNA follows: TGTGCCAGCAGCTTAAGACTGGGGAACACTGAAGCTTTCTTT. Its translation: CASSLRLGNTEAFF. The genes are TRBV7-3 and TRBJ1-1; D unclear. Germline values: CDR1 SGHTA, CDR2 FQGTGA. V was trimmed by 1 base and J by 1 base, leaving 7 bases between them. The length of the CDR3 is 14 residues. Filled out from reference TRBV7-3 and TRBJ1-1, the complete variable domain reads GAGVSQTPSNKVTEKGKYVELRCDPISGHTALYWYRQSLGQGPEFLIYFQGTGAADDSGLPNDRFFAVRPEGSVSTLKIQRTERGDSAVYLCASSLRLGNTEAFFGQGTRLTVV.

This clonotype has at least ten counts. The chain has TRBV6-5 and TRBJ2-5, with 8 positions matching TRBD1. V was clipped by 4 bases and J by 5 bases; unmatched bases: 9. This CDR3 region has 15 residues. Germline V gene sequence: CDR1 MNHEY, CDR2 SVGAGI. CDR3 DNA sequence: TGTGCCAGCAGTTGGCAGGGGGCAGGTTGGGAGACCCAGTACTTC. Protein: CASSWQGAGWETQYF.